These 29 T cell receptor beta chains were all obtained from the same sample, sequenced in a study of blood T cell repertoires in COVID-19. Profiling relied on immunoSEQ multiplex PCR, and the TCRdb table lists in-frame clones only, not all of them. The sample holds roughly 310,000 clones, 85% to 90% seen once. The sample comprised peripheral blood. These receptors were collected from a woman in her 30s with COVID-19, enrolled during active disease.

The CDR3 sequence: CASSLAGPYEQYF. For the CDR3, the DNA is TGTGCCAGCAGCTTAGCGGGGCCCTACGAGCAGTACTTC. The gene calls are TRBV5-4 and TRBJ2-7; 7 nucleotides line up with TRBD2. Germline V gene lookup returns CDR1 SGHNT and CDR2 YYREEE (reference sequence). Unmatched junction bases numbered 1, after V lost 2 bases and J lost 2 bases. The CDR3 covers 13 residues.

The chain recombines TRBV4-1 with TRBJ1-2, with 8 bases matching TRBD1. The J segment lost 6 bases and the V segment lost 6 bases, leaving 12 bases of the junction unmatched. Per germline, CDR1 MGHRA and CDR2 YSYEKL. This CDR3 comprises 15 residues. The CDR3 region is CASSHLPPGGHGYTF. CDR3 DNA sequence: TGCGCCAGCAGTCACCTACCGCCAGGGGGCCATGGCTACACCTTC.

The J gene is TRBJ1-1, the V gene TRBV5-6; D might be TRBD1 (5 bases). With 1 base removed from V and 4 bases from J, the gap between germline ends came to 8 bases. Germline CDR1 reads SGHDT; CDR2 reads YYEEEE. This CDR3 comprises 13 residues. CDR3 amino acids: CASSLRGFTEAFF. In nucleotides, the CDR3 is TGTGCCAGCAGCTTGAGGGGTTTCACTGAAGCTTTCTTT.

The rearrangement joins TRBV18 to TRBJ2-5; D is undetermined. With 5 bases removed from V and 3 bases from J, the gap between germline ends came to 13 bases. The CDR3 covers 14 residues. Germline loops: CDR1 KGHSH, CDR2 LQKENI. The DNA for the CDR3 is TGTGCCAGCTCAACCAGACGGCGGAAAGAGACCCAGTACTTC. Translation: CASSTRRRKETQYF.

This chain connects TRBV19 to TRBJ1-5, with a weak D call TRBD1 (6 bases). V dropped 3 bases and J dropped 2 bases, with 8 bases sitting between them. There are 14 residues in the CDR3. Per germline, CDR1 LNHDA and CDR2 SQIVND (reference sequence). CDR3 sequence: CASSISGGNQPQHF. In DNA form, the CDR3 reads TGTGCCAGTAGTATCTCAGGGGGCAATCAGCCCCAGCATTTT.

This CDR3 is CASSTSGNQGETQYF. The CDR3 nucleotides read TGTGCCAGTAGTACTAGCGGAAACCAAGGAGAGACCCAGTACTTC. The chain joins TRBV19 to TRBJ2-5, with 7 bases lining up with TRBD2. The CDR3 covers 15 residues. Germline CDR1 is LNHDA and CDR2 is SQIVND (reference sequence). The ends lost 4 bases at V and 4 bases at J; junction bases unmatched: 9.

The chain joins TRBV28 to TRBJ1-2, with D possibly TRBD1 on 6 matching bases. Germline V gives CDR1 MDHEN, CDR2 SYDVKM. V was cut by 6 bases and J by 4 bases, with 15 bases left in between. The CDR3 length is 14 residues. The CDR3 DNA sequence: TGTGCCAGCAGACTCAGGACAGATGTCTATGGCTACACCTTC. Translating gives CASRLRTDVYGYTF.

J is TRBJ2-7 and V is TRBV18; D possibly corresponds to TRBD1 (5 bases). Trimming shortened V by 3 bases and J by 3 bases, and 12 bases separated the two germline ends. Germline CDR1 and CDR2: KGHSH and LQKENI. The CDR3 length is 14 residues. Written as DNA, the CDR3 is TGTGCCAGCTCACCCGAAAGGGGCGGCTACGAGCAGTACTTC. Residues: CASSPERGGYEQYF.

This chain uses TRBV6-6 with TRBJ2-5, with no clear D. V lost 7 bases and J 5 bases, leaving 14 bases between the germline ends. The germline CDR1 and CDR2 sequences are MNHNY and SVGAGI (reference sequence). The CDR3 has 13 amino acids. The DNA for the CDR3 is TGTGCCAGCAAGAGATCGAGGCAGGAGACCCAGTACTTC. Residues: CASKRSRQETQYF.

The DNA for the CDR3 is TGTGCCAGCAGCTGGGCAGGAATTGAAGCTTTCTTT. Protein product: CASSWAGIEAFF. V and J are TRBV11-2 and TRBJ1-1, with D uncertain. From germline, CDR1 is SGHAT and CDR2 FQNNGV. This CDR3 has 12 residues. V shed 4 bases and J shed 7 bases, with 10 bases lying between them. Together with reference TRBV11-2 and TRBJ1-1, the CDR3 gives the full variable domain: EAGVAQSPRYKIIEKRQSVAFWCNPISGHATLYWYQQILGQGPKLLIQFQNNGVVDDSQLPKDRFSAERLKGVDSTLKIQPAKLEDSAVYLCASSWAGIEAFFGQGTRLTVV.

V usage is TRBV7-9 and J usage is TRBJ2-3; D is ambiguous. The ends were cut back, 4 bases at V and 2 bases at J, with 4 bases in the middle. The CDR3 is 12 amino acids. CDR1 and CDR2 from the germline V gene are SEHNR and FQNEAQ (reference sequence). This chain's CDR3 is CASSSYTDTQYF. The CDR3 DNA follows: TGTGCCAGCAGCTCCTACACAGATACGCAGTATTTT.

CDR3 sequence: CASSLDSLGEAFF. CDR3 nucleotides: TGTGCCAGCAGCTTAGATAGTCTAGGTGAAGCTTTCTTT. The chain combines TRBV11-3 with TRBJ1-1; D is ambiguous. The CDR3 runs 13 residues. V was shortened by 0 bases and J by 7 bases, with 9 bases between the two germline ends. Germline V gene data show CDR1 as SGHNT and CDR2 as YENEEA.

The chain links TRBV19 to TRBJ1-2, with a weak D call TRBD1 (5 bases). V gave up 3 bases and J gave up 2 bases, with 13 bases separating them. Germline V gene sequence: CDR1 LNHDA, CDR2 SQIVND (reference sequence). The CDR3 extends over 15 amino acids. CDR3 nucleotide sequence: TGTGCCAGTAGTATCGGCCCAGGACAAAACTATGGCTACACCTTC. It is translated as CASSIGPGQNYGYTF.

The chain joins TRBV7-2 to TRBJ1-1, with D unresolved. The length of the CDR3 is 18 residues. The V gene lost 0 bases and the J gene lost 0 bases, with 17 bases spanning the gap. Germline V gene data show CDR1 as SGHTA and CDR2 as FQGNSA. The CDR3 DNA is TGTGCCAGCAGCTTAGCTCACGGGTCGACGGACTTGAACACTGAAGCTTTCTTT. Amino acids: CASSLAHGSTDLNTEAFF.

This chain links TRBV19 with TRBJ2-1, with TRBD2 matching 8 bases. Per germline, CDR1 LNHDA and CDR2 SQIVND (reference sequence). The CDR3 spans 15 residues. Germline trimming cut 6 bases from V and 4 bases from J; bases unmatched to any gene: 8. For the CDR3, the DNA is TGTGCCAGTAGGGGAAGCGGGAGTCAATACAATGAGCAGTTCTTC. This sequence encodes CASRGSGSQYNEQFF.

The V gene is TRBV29-1, the J gene TRBJ1-2, with D perhaps TRBD1 (5 bases). CDR3 size: 15 residues. Germline CDR1 and CDR2: SQVTM and ANQGSEA. Trimming removed 1 base at V and 4 bases at J, with 16 bases between. The CDR3: CSVEGRSGRGYGYTF. The CDR3 DNA sequence: TGCAGCGTTGAAGGACGTTCAGGGCGGGGCTATGGCTACACCTTC.

There are a few counts of this clone. The rearrangement links TRBV6-6 to TRBJ2-5; 10 bases are shared with TRBD1. Germline loops: CDR1 MNHNY, CDR2 SVGAGI (reference sequence). Unmatched junction bases numbered 5, after V lost 5 bases and J lost 2 bases. This CDR3 is built from 15 residues. CDR3 amino acids: CASSLGQGIQETQYF. CDR3 in DNA: TGTGCCAGCAGTCTGGGACAGGGGATTCAAGAGACCCAGTACTTC.

This chain joins TRBV5-8 and TRBJ1-1; 7 nucleotides align to TRBD1. CDR1 SGHTS and CDR2 YDEGEE come from the germline V gene. The junction had 6 bases not matched to a gene; V was cut back by 6 bases and J by 1 base. The CDR3 runs 14 residues. The CDR3 reads CASNRQGGNTEAFF. The CDR3, as DNA: TGTGCCAGCAACAGACAGGGAGGGAACACTGAAGCTTTCTTT.

This clone was seen once. V and J are TRBV4-1 and TRBJ1-6; tentatively, D is TRBD1 (5 bases). V lost 4 bases, J lost 6 bases, and 10 bases lay in between. The length of the CDR3 is 14 residues. Germline-derived CDR1 and CDR2 are MGHRA and YSYEKL. The CDR3 sequence is CASSLEGANSPLHF. The DNA of the CDR3 is TGCGCCAGCAGCCTAGAAGGGGCTAATTCACCCCTCCACTTT.

About this clone itself: Other DNA sequences in the same sample also yield this CDR3. The chain uses TRBV6-5 and TRBJ2-3; D possibly corresponds to TRBD2 (5 bases). V lost 4 bases and J lost 5, with 7 bases in between. The CDR3 spans 12 residues. Germline-derived CDR1 and CDR2 are MNHEY and SVGAGI. CDR3 nucleotide sequence: TGTGCCAGCAGTTCCGAGGGAGATACGCAGTATTTT. It yields the protein CASSSEGDTQYF.

The chain employs TRBV6-5 and TRBJ1-1; D not certain. Trimming cost V 6 bases and J 2 bases, with 7 bases left between them. The length of the CDR3 is 12 residues. Germline CDR1 and CDR2: MNHEY and SVGAGI. The CDR3 DNA sequence: TGTGCCAGCAGGATCCTAAACACTGAAGCTTTCTTT. It encodes CASRILNTEAFF.

V and J are TRBV15 and TRBJ1-2; 7 bases map to TRBD1. The germline CDR1 and CDR2 sequences are LNHNV and YYDKDF (reference sequence). The ends lost 5 bases at V and 4 bases at J; junction bases unmatched: 7. The CDR3 runs to 14 residues. CDR3 nucleotides: TGTGCCACCAGCGGGGACAGCGGATCCTATGGCTACACCTTC. Protein product: CATSGDSGSYGYTF.

This chain joins TRBV27 and TRBJ1-2; 8 bases agree with TRBD1. With V trimmed by 7 bases and J by 4 bases, 8 bases remained unmatched. The CDR3 covers 14 residues. The V gene's germline CDR1 is MNHEY and CDR2 SMNVEV (reference sequence). CDR3 nucleotides: TGTGCCAGCAAAGGACAGGGTATAATCTATGGCTACACCTTC. This translates into CASKGQGIIYGYTF.

This chain links TRBV5-5 with TRBJ1-4, with D unclear. The CDR3 is 17 amino acids. Germline V gene data show CDR1 as SGHKS and CDR2 as YYEKEE (reference sequence). V was cut by 6 bases and J by 13 bases, with 31 bases left in between. CDR3 nucleotides: TGTGCCAGCACCGACACCACCCTAACCGGCCCCCTGGAGGGACTGTTTTTT. Protein sequence: CASTDTTLTGPLEGLFF.

Turning to this clone: A read error may be the cause here, since a much bigger clone is one base away. This chain joins TRBV28 and TRBJ1-1; D uncertain. CDR3 length: 13 amino acids. V was trimmed by 3 bases and J by 1 base, leaving 6 bases between them. Germline V CDR1 and CDR2: MDHEN, SYDVKM. The CDR3 DNA follows: TGTGCCAGCAGTTTTTCAGGGAACACTGAAGCTTTCTTT. This sequence encodes CASSFSGNTEAFF.

The V call is TRBV7-2, the J call TRBJ1-1, with TRBD1 matching 7 bases. The CDR3 loop spans 15 amino acids. The ends lost 4 bases at V and 14 bases at J; junction bases unmatched: 19. Germline V CDR1 and CDR2: SGHTA, FQGNSA. The CDR3: CASSSRGGGQDNSFF. The CDR3 DNA reads TGTGCCAGCAGCTCCCGAGGGGGTGGACAGGATAACAGCTTCTTT.

This clone has only a few counts. The chain carries TRBV7-8 and TRBJ2-1; the D gene is possibly TRBD1 (6 bases). This CDR3 is built from 15 residues. Looked up from germline, CDR1 is SGHVS and CDR2 is FQNEAQ. Trimming stripped 5 bases from V and 0 bases from J, with 11 bases between. CDR3: CASSPGQPSYNEQFF. The CDR3 bases are TGTGCCAGCAGCCCCGGACAGCCCTCCTACAATGAGCAGTTCTTC.

The chain couples TRBV28 to TRBJ1-1, with TRBD1 identical over 7 bases. Losses at the gene ends were 2 bases for V and 3 bases for J; bases not matched to a gene: 3. Germline V gene data show CDR1 as MDHEN and CDR2 as SYDVKM. This CDR3 comprises 14 residues. CDR3 in DNA: TGTGCCAGCAGTTTACCACAGGGGTACACTGAAGCTTTCTTT. This codes for CASSLPQGYTEAFF.

The chain couples TRBV6-1 to TRBJ2-1, with a weak D call TRBD1 (6 bases). Per the germline V gene, CDR1 is MNHNS and CDR2 is SASEGT. V lost 1 base, J lost 3 bases, and 28 bases lay in between. The CDR3 consists of 21 residues. The CDR3 region has the DNA TGTGCCAGCAGTGAAGGTTGGGCAGGGACAAACGGGCGGACCTTCTACAATGAGCAGTTCTTC. Residues: CASSEGWAGTNGRTFYNEQFF.